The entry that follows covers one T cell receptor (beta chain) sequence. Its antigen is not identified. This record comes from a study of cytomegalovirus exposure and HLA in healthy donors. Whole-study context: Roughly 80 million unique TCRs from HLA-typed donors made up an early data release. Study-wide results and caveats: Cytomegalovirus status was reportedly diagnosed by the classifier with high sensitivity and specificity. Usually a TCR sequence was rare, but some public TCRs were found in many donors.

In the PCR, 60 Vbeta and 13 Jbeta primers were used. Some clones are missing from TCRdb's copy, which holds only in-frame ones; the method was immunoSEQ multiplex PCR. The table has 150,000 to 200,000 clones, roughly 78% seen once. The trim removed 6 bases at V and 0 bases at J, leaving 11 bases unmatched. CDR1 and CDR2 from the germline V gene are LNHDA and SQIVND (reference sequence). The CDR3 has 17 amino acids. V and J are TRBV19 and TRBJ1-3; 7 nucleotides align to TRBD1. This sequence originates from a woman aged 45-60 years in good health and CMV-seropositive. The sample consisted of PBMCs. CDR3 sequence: CASSDPGQPNSGNTIYF. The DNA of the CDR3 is TGTGCCAGTAGCGACCCGGGACAGCCGAACTCTGGAAACACCATATATTTT.